Below, 3 T cell receptor beta chains from the same sample are listed, as sequenced in a study of T cells expressing NK-cell markers. TCRdb reanalyzed the 5' RACE reads and collapses them to one entry per CDR3 protein, without DNA. The sample table sets out about 390,000 distinct CDR3 sequences. Sequencing was done on a sample of blood T cells: a sorted CD56 or NKG2C T cell subset, CD4+ or CD8+ T cells, or bulk PBMC T cells (not recorded which). The receptors originated from a woman aged 45 to 65 in good health.

This rearrangement joins TRBV20-1 to TRBJ2-1. This CDR3 has 14 amino acids. CDR1 is DFQATT, CDR2 SNEGSKA, per germline (reference sequence). CDR3 sequence: CSARDLGRVNEQFF.

This sequence joins TRBV12-3 or TRBV12-4 and TRBJ2-1; TCRdb outputs TRBD2, but without DNA this stays unchecked. This CDR3 contains 18 residues. CDR3 sequence reads: CASTTTASGAPSYNEQFF.

The rearrangement joins TRBV6-1 to TRBJ2-1; TCRdb gives TRBD2 as the D gene, but with no DNA this cannot be confirmed. Germline CDR1 reads MNHNS; CDR2 reads SASEGT. The CDR3 consists of 15 residues. CDR3 amino acids: CASSVEGGGYNEQFF.